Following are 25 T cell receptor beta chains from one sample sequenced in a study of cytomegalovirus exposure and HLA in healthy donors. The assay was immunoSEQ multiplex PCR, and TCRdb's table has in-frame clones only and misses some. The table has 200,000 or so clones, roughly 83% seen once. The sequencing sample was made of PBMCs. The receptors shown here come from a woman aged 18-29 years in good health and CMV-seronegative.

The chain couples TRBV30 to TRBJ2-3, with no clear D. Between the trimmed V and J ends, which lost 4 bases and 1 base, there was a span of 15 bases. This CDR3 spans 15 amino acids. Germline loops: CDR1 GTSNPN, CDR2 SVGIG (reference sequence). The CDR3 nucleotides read TGTGCCTGGAATTGGAAGGGTCCTGGCACAGATACGCAGTATTTT. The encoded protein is CAWNWKGPGTDTQYF.

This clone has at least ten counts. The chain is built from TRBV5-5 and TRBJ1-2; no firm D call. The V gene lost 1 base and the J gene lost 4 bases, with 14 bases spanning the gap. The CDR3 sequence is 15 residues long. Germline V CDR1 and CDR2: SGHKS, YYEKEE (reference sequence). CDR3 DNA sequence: TGTGCCAGCAGCTTGTCTCCGGGCCCCAGCTATGGCTACACCTTC. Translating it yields CASSLSPGPSYGYTF.

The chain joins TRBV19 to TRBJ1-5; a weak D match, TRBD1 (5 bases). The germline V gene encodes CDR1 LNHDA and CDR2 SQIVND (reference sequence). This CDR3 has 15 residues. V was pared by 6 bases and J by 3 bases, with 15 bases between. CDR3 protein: CASRRGMWDNQPQHF. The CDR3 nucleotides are TGTGCCAGTAGGCGGGGGATGTGGGACAATCAGCCCCAGCATTTT.

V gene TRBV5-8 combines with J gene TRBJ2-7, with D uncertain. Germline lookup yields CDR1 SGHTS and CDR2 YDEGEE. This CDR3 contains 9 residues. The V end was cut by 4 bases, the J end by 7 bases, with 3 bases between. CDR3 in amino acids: CASSPEQYF. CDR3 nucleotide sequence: TGTGCCAGCAGCCCAGAGCAGTACTTC.

The CDR3 spells CASREKTGHYGYTF. The CDR3 DNA follows: TGTGCCAGCAGGGAGAAAACCGGGCACTATGGCTACACCTTC. The chain recombines TRBV6-5 with TRBJ1-2; D is unclear. The V end was cut by 6 bases, the J end by 3 bases, with 14 bases between. CDR1 MNHEY and CDR2 SVGAGI come from the germline V gene. CDR3 length equals 14 residues.

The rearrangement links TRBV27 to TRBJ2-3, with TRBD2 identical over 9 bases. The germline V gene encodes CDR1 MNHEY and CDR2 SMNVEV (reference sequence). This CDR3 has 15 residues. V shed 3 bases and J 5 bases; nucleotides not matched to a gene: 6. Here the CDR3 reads CASSFGGGGEDTQYF. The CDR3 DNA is TGTGCCAGCAGTTTTGGCGGGGGGGGAGAAGATACGCAGTATTTT.

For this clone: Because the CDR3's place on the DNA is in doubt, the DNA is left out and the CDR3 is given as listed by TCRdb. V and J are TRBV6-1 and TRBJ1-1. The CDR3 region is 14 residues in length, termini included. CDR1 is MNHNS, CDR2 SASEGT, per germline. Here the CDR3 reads CASSTSRGNTEAFF.

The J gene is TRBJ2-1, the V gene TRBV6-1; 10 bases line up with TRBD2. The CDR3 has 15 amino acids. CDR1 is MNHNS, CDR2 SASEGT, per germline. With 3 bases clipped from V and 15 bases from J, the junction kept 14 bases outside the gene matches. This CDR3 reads CASSDNRELAGNLFF. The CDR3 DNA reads TGTGCCAGCAGTGACAACAGAGAACTAGCGGGAAATCTGTTCTTC.

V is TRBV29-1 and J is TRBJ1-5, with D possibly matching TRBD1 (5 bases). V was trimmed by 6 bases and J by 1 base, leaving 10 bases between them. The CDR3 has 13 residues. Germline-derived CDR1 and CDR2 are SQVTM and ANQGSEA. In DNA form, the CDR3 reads TGCAGCGTGACTCAGGGAAGCAATCAGCCCCAGCATTTT. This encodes CSVTQGSNQPQHF.

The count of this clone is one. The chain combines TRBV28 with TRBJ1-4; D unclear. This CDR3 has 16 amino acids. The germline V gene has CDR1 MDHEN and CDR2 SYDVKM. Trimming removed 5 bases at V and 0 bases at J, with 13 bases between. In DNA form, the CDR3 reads TGTGCCAGCAGTCCCGGGGTCGGGACAACTAATGAAAAACTGTTTTTT. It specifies CASSPGVGTTNEKLFF.

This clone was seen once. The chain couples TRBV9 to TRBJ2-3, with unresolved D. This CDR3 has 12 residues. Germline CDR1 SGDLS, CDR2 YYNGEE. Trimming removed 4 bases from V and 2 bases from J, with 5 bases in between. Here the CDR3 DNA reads TGTGCCAGCAGCCCCCCCACAGATACGCAGTATTTT. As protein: CASSPPTDTQYF.

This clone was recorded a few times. CDR3: CASRHRGAYNEQFF. CDR3 in DNA: TGTGCCAGTAGACACAGGGGCGCCTACAATGAGCAGTTCTTC. The rearrangement links TRBV19 to TRBJ2-1; TRBD1 matches 7 bases. CDR1 and CDR2 from the germline V gene are LNHDA and SQIVND (reference sequence). V gave up 6 bases and J gave up 2 bases; unmatched junction bases: 4. The CDR3 length is 14 residues.

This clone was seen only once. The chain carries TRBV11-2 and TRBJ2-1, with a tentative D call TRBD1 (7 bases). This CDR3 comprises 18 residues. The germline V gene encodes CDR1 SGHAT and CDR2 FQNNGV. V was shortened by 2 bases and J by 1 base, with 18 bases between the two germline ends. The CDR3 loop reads CASSLHGGRGLSYNEQFF. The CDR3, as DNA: TGTGCCAGCAGCTTACACGGGGGCAGGGGGTTGTCCTACAATGAGCAGTTCTTC.

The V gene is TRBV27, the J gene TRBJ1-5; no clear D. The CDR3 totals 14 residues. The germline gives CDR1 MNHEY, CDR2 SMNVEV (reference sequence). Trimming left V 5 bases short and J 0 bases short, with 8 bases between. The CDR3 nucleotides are TGTGCCAGCAGTAAAGGTTATAGCAATCAGCCCCAGCATTTT. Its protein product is CASSKGYSNQPQHF.

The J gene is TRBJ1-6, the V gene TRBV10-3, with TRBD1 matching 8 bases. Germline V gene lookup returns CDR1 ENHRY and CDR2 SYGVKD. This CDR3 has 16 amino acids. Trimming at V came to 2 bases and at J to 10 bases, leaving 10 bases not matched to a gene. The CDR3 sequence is CAISEPGQGVGSPLHF. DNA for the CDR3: TGTGCCATCAGTGAGCCAGGACAGGGAGTAGGATCACCCCTCCACTTT.

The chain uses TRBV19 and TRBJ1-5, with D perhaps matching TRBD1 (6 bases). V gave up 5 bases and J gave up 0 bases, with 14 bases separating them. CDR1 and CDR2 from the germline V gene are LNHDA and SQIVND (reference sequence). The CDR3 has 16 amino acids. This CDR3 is CASSLDSIYSNQPQHF. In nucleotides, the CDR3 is TGTGCCAGTAGTCTGGACAGCATTTATAGCAATCAGCCCCAGCATTTT.

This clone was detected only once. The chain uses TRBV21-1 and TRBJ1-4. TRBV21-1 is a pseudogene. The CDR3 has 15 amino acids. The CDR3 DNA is TGTGCCTGCATTATCCGGACGGATCGTAATGAAAAACTGTTTTTT. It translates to CACIIRTDRNEKLFF.

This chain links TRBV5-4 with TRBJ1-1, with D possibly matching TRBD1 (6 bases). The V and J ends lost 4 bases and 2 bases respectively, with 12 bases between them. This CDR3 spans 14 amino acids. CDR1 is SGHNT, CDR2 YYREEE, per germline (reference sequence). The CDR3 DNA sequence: TGTGCCAGCAGCCCGTGGGGACAAAACACTGAAGCTTTCTTT. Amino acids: CASSPWGQNTEAFF.

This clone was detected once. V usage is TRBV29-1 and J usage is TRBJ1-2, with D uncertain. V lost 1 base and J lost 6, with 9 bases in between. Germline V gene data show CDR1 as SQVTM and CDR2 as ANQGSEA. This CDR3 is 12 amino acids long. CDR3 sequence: CSVEGEYDGYTF. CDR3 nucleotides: TGCAGCGTTGAAGGGGAGTATGATGGCTACACCTTC. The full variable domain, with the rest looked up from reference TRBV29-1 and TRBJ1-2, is SAVISQKPSRDICQRGTSLTIQCQVDSQVTMMFWYRQQPGQSLTLIATANQGSEATYESGFVIDKFPISRPNLTFSTLTVSNMSPEDSSIYLCSVEGEYDGYTFGSGTRLTVV.

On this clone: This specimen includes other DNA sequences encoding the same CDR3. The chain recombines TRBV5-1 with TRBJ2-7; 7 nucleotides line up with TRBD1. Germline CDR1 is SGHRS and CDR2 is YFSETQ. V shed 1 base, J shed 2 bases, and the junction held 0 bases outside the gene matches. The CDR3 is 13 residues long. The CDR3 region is CASSLTGAYEQYF. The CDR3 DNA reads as TGCGCCAGCAGCTTGACAGGGGCCTACGAGCAGTACTTC. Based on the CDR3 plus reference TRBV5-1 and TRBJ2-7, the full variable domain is KAGVTQTPRYLIKTRGQQVTLSCSPISGHRSVSWYQQTPGQGLQFLFEYFSETQRNKGNFPGRFSGRQFSNSRSEMNVSTLELGDSALYLCASSLTGAYEQYFGPGTRLTVT.

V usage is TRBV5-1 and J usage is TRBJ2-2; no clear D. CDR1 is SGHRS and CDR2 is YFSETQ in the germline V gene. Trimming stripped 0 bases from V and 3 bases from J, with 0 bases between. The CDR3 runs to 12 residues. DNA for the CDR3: TGCGCCAGCAGCTTGGACACCGGGGAGCTGTTTTTT. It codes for CASSLDTGELFF.

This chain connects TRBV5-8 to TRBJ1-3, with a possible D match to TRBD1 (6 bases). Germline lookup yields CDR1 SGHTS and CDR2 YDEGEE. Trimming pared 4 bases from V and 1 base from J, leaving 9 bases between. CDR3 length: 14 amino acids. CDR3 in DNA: TGTGCCAGCAGCCCCAGGGGATCTGGAAACACCATATATTTT. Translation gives CASSPRGSGNTIYF.

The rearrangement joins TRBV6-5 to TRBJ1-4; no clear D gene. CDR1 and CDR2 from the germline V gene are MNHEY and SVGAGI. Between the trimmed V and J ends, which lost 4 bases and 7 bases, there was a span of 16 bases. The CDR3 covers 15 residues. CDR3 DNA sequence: TGTGCCAGCAGTTTAGGAGGACCCGGAGCTGAAAAACTGTTTTTT. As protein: CASSLGGPGAEKLFF.

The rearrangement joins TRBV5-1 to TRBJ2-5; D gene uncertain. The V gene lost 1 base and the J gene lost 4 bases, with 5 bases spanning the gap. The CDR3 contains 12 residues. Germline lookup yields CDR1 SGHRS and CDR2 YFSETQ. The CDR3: CASSLSPETQYF. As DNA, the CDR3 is TGCGCCAGCAGCTTGTCTCCAGAGACCCAGTACTTC. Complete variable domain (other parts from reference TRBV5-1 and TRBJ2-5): KAGVTQTPRYLIKTRGQQVTLSCSPISGHRSVSWYQQTPGQGLQFLFEYFSETQRNKGNFPGRFSGRQFSNSRSEMNVSTLELGDSALYLCASSLSPETQYFGPGTRLLVL.

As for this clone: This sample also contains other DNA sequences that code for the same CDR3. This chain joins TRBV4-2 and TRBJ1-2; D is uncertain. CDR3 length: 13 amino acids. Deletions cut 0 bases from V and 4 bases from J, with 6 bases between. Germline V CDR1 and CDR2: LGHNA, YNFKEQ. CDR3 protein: CASSQDGGYGYTF. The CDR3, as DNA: TGTGCCAGCAGCCAAGATGGCGGCTATGGCTACACCTTC.